Listed here are 24 T cell receptor beta chains from one sample, sequenced in a study of blood T cell repertoires in COVID-19. Profiled with immunoSEQ multiplex PCR; TCRdb holds only in-frame clones, not every one. This table has approximately 300,000 clones, about 93% appearing once. The sample was peripheral blood. The source of these receptors is a woman aged 25 to 39 with COVID-19, enrolled during active disease.

The chain couples TRBV12-3 or TRBV12-4 to TRBJ1-2; 10 bases match TRBD1. The CDR3 has 13 amino acids. Trimming at V came to 4 bases and at J to 5 bases, leaving 1 base not matched to a gene. CDR3 in amino acids: CASSSDRGYGYTF. The CDR3 nucleotides read TGTGCCAGCAGTTCGGACAGGGGGTATGGCTACACCTTC.

The rearrangement uses TRBV25-1 and TRBJ2-5, with D tentatively TRBD2 (6 bases). Germline V gene data show CDR1 as MGHDK and CDR2 as SYGVNS. This CDR3 is 15 amino acids long. V lost 2 bases and J lost 4, with 14 bases in between. In DNA, the CDR3 is TGTGCCAGCAGTGAAACGCTAGCGTACGGAGAGACCCAGTACTTC. Protein sequence: CASSETLAYGETQYF.

This clone has just one count. This chain joins TRBV5-1 and TRBJ2-6; D ambiguous. Germline CDR1 SGHRS, CDR2 YFSETQ. The V end lost 3 bases, the J end lost 0 bases, and 13 bases lay between the germline ends. The length of the CDR3 is 17 residues. CDR3 in DNA: TGCGCCAGCAGCTCCTCCCAGGTCGCCTCTGGGGCCAACGTCCTGACTTTC. This codes for CASSSSQVASGANVLTF.

This clone was detected once. V usage is TRBV5-4 and J usage is TRBJ2-2; no definite D call. Germline V CDR1 and CDR2: SGHNT, YYREEE (reference sequence). V was shortened by 1 base and J by 3 bases, with 4 bases between the two germline ends. The CDR3 is 13 residues long. In DNA, the CDR3 is TGTGCCAGCAGCTTGAGCGACACCGGGGAGCTGTTTTTT. It yields the protein CASSLSDTGELFF.

This CDR3 is CASSLRDRSYGYTF. Here the CDR3 DNA reads TGCGCCAGCAGCTTGAGGGACAGGTCCTATGGCTACACCTTC. The rearrangement uses TRBV5-1 and TRBJ1-2; 8 nucleotides line up with TRBD1. In germline, CDR1 is SGHRS, CDR2 YFSETQ. V lost 1 base to trimming and J lost 4 bases; unmatched junction nucleotides: 3. CDR3 length: 14 amino acids.

The V and J genes are TRBV24-1 and TRBJ2-1, with 14 bases lining up with TRBD2. The CDR3 extends over 20 amino acids. Losses at the gene ends were 3 bases for V and 10 bases for J; bases not matched to a gene: 19. Germline CDR1 and CDR2: KGHDR and SFDVKD. The CDR3 nucleotides are TGTGCCACCAGTGATCCTGCCGGGACTAGCGGGAGCTCGTTACAATGGGAGCAGTTCTTC. This encodes CATSDPAGTSGSSLQWEQFF.

V gene TRBV5-1 combines with J gene TRBJ2-2; 10 nucleotides align to TRBD2. This CDR3 has 16 amino acids. Germline lookup yields CDR1 SGHRS and CDR2 YFSETQ. With V trimmed by 0 bases and J by 5 bases, 4 bases remained unmatched. The CDR3 DNA follows: TGCGCCAGCAGCTTGGGTCTAGCGGGAGTTACCGGGGAGCTGTTTTTT. Its protein product is CASSLGLAGVTGELFF.

J is TRBJ2-5 and V is TRBV3-1 (or the pseudogene TRBV3-2); TRBD2 matches at 9 bases. J gave up 5 bases and V 1 base, and 5 bases lay outside the gene matches. CDR3 size: 15 residues. CDR1 LGHDT and CDR2 YNNKEL come from the germline V gene (reference sequence). The CDR3: CASSQGGRAGETQYF. The CDR3, as DNA: TGTGCCAGCAGCCAAGGCGGGAGGGCTGGGGAGACCCAGTACTTC.

CDR3 sequence reads: CASSIQGSAPQHF. CDR3 sequence (DNA): TGTGCCAGTAGTATTCAGGGGTCGGCGCCCCAGCATTTT. The chain couples TRBV19 to TRBJ1-5; a possible D gene is TRBD1 (6 bases). V lost 3 bases, J lost 9 bases, and 12 bases lay in between. The CDR3 is 13 amino acids. Looked up from germline, CDR1 is LNHDA and CDR2 is SQIVND (reference sequence).

The V call is TRBV6-5, the J call TRBJ1-4; 7 bases are a match to TRBD1. This CDR3 has 15 residues. Germline CDR1 is MNHEY and CDR2 is SVGAGI. Trimming took 6 bases from V and 3 from J; bases not matched to a gene: 7. CDR3 residues: CASRGAGQPNEKLFF. CDR3 coding DNA: TGTGCCAGCAGGGGGGCGGGACAGCCTAATGAAAAACTGTTTTTT.

The gene calls are TRBV7-2 and TRBJ1-2; D unresolved. The V and J ends lost 5 bases and 2 bases respectively, with 6 bases between them. The germline gives CDR1 SGHTA, CDR2 FQGNSA. CDR3 length equals 12 residues. In DNA, the CDR3 is TGTGCCAGCAGCCCGGGGAACTATGGCTACACCTTC. Protein product: CASSPGNYGYTF.

J is TRBJ1-3 and V is TRBV4-1; possibly TRBD1 for D (5 bases). The CDR3 is 15 amino acids. With 1 base removed from V and 9 bases from J, the gap between germline ends came to 16 bases. Germline lookup yields CDR1 MGHRA and CDR2 YSYEKL. The CDR3 protein is CASSQVVGRETTIYF. As DNA, the CDR3 is TGCGCCAGCAGCCAAGTAGTCGGCAGGGAAACCACCATATATTTT.

This chain uses TRBV5-1 with TRBJ2-7; TRBD2 matches 7 bases. Germline loops: CDR1 SGHRS, CDR2 YFSETQ. The CDR3 spans 16 residues. The trim removed 0 bases at V and 2 bases at J, leaving 8 bases unmatched. In nucleotides, the CDR3 is TGCGCCAGCAGCTTGGCCCAGGCTAGCGGAACCTACGAGCAGTACTTC. The encoded protein is CASSLAQASGTYEQYF. The full variable domain, in which reference TRBV5-1 and TRBJ2-7 provide the parts outside the CDR3, is KAGVTQTPRYLIKTRGQQVTLSCSPISGHRSVSWYQQTPGQGLQFLFEYFSETQRNKGNFPGRFSGRQFSNSRSEMNVSTLELGDSALYLCASSLAQASGTYEQYFGPGTRLTVT.

V and J are TRBV5-1 and TRBJ1-2; maybe TRBD1 (5 bases). Germline V lookup: CDR1 SGHRS, CDR2 YFSETQ. The germline V and J ends were trimmed by 2 bases and 3 bases, with 8 bases remaining between them. The CDR3 is 13 residues long. The CDR3 sequence is CASSLSGDYGYTF. Written as DNA, the CDR3 is TGCGCCAGCAGCTTATCGGGGGACTATGGCTACACCTTC.

The chain has TRBV5-1 and TRBJ2-5, with D possibly TRBD2 on 5 matching bases. In germline, CDR1 is SGHRS, CDR2 YFSETQ. The V and J ends lost 4 bases and 1 base respectively, with 14 bases between them. The CDR3 contains 15 residues. This CDR3 reads CASSNLWRAQETQYF. As DNA, the CDR3 is TGCGCCAGCAGCAACCTTTGGCGGGCCCAAGAGACCCAGTACTTC.

The chain couples TRBV30 to TRBJ1-5, with 7 bases matching TRBD1. CDR3 length: 13 residues. Trimming at V came to 2 bases and at J to 6 bases, leaving 4 bases not matched to a gene. Germline values: CDR1 GTSNPN, CDR2 SVGIG (reference sequence). CDR3 residues: CAWSRDSGQPQHF. In nucleotides, the CDR3 is TGTGCCTGGAGTCGGGACAGTGGTCAGCCCCAGCATTTT.

The chain is built from TRBV29-1 and TRBJ1-1; 8 positions match TRBD1. The length of the CDR3 is 15 residues. CDR1 and CDR2 (germline): SQVTM, ANQGSEA. The CDR3 coding sequence is TGCGGCGCTCTCCCCCGGGACAGGTTTTACACTGAAGCTTTCTTT. This gives the protein CGALPRDRFYTEAFF.

The rearrangement uses TRBV3-1 (or the pseudogene TRBV3-2) and TRBJ2-6; D is ambiguous. The length of the CDR3 is 16 residues. From germline, CDR1 is LGHDT and CDR2 YNNKEL (reference sequence). The ends were cut back, 4 bases at V and 0 bases at J, with 10 bases in the middle. In DNA, the CDR3 is TGTGCCAGCAGCCGTCAGGTTAGCTCTGGGGCCAACGTCCTGACTTTC. Amino acid sequence: CASSRQVSSGANVLTF.

The V call is TRBV10-2, the J call TRBJ2-7, with TRBD2 matching over 8 bases. V lost 3 bases to trimming and J lost 5 bases; unmatched junction nucleotides: 6. CDR1 is WSHSY, CDR2 SAAADI, per germline. The CDR3 contains 14 residues. CDR3 DNA: TGCGCCAGCAGTGAAGCAGCGGGAGTAGACGAGCAGTACTTC. This encodes CASSEAAGVDEQYF.

V is TRBV9 and J is TRBJ2-1; unclear D gene. The CDR3 length is 16 residues. V dropped 2 bases and J dropped 9 bases, with 21 bases sitting between them. The germline V gene encodes CDR1 SGDLS and CDR2 YYNGEE. CDR3 sequence reads: CASSVGSSLEVGEQFF. The CDR3 DNA reads as TGTGCCAGCAGCGTCGGCAGCTCCCTAGAGGTGGGTGAGCAGTTCTTC.

The rearrangement uses TRBV5-1 and TRBJ2-1; a weak D match, TRBD2 (6 bases). This CDR3 has 14 residues. The ends were cut back, 3 bases at V and 6 bases at J, with 13 bases in the middle. The germline V gene encodes CDR1 SGHRS and CDR2 YFSETQ. This chain's CDR3 is CASSYSGAGNEQFF. The CDR3 region has the DNA TGCGCCAGCAGCTATAGCGGAGCTGGCAATGAGCAGTTCTTC. Filled out from reference TRBV5-1 and TRBJ2-1, the complete variable domain reads KAGVTQTPRYLIKTRGQQVTLSCSPISGHRSVSWYQQTPGQGLQFLFEYFSETQRNKGNFPGRFSGRQFSNSRSEMNVSTLELGDSALYLCASSYSGAGNEQFFGPGTRLTVL.

The chain carries TRBV5-4 and TRBJ2-3; a possible D gene is TRBD1 (5 bases). This CDR3 is built from 15 residues. The ends were cut back, 5 bases at V and 0 bases at J, with 13 bases in the middle. Germline lookup yields CDR1 SGHNT and CDR2 YYREEE (reference sequence). The CDR3 reads CASSSTGGSTDTQYF. CDR3 coding DNA: TGTGCCAGCAGTTCCACAGGTGGGAGCACAGATACGCAGTATTTT.

The chain is built from TRBV12-3 or TRBV12-4 and TRBJ2-1; D is uncertain. The CDR3 has 13 residues. V was pared by 2 bases and J by 9 bases, with 11 bases between. The CDR3 is CASSLTLDGEQFF. CDR3 nucleotides: TGTGCCAGCAGTTTAACCCTAGACGGTGAGCAGTTCTTC.

V gene TRBV9 combines with J gene TRBJ1-6, with 8 bases that match TRBD1. Germline assignment: CDR1 SGDLS and CDR2 YYNGEE. The CDR3 sequence is 16 residues long. V was clipped by 0 bases and J by 7 bases; unmatched bases: 6. This CDR3 reads CASSVELQGENSPLHF. The CDR3 DNA is TGTGCCAGCAGCGTAGAACTACAGGGGGAAAATTCACCCCTCCACTTT.